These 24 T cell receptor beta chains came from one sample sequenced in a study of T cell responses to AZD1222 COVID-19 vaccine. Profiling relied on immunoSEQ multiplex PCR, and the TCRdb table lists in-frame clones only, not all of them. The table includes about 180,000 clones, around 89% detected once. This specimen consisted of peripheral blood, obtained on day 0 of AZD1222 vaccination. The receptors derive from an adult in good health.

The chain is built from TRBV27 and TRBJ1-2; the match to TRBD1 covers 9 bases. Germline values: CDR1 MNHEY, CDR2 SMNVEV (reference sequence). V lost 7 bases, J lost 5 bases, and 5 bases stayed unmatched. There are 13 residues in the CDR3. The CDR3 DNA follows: TGTGCCAGCAAACTTGGGACAGGGTATGGCTACACCTTC. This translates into CASKLGTGYGYTF.

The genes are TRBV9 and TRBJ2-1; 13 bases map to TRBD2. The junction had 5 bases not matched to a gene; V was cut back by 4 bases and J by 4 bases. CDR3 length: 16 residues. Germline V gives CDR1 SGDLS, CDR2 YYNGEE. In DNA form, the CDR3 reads TGTGCCAGCAGCACCCCGACTAGCGGGGGGTACAATGAGCAGTTCTTC. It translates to CASSTPTSGGYNEQFF.

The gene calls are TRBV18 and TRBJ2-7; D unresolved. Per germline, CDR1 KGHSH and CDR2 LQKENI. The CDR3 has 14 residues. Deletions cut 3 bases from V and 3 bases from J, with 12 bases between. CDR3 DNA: TGTGCCAGCTCACCTCCCCAGGCGAACTACGAGCAGTACTTC. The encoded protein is CASSPPQANYEQYF.

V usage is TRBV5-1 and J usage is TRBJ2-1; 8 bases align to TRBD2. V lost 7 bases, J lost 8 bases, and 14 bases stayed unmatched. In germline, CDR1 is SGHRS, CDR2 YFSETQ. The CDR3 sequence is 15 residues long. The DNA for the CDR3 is TGCGCCAGCTCTCCCCTGGGAGCGGGGGTGCATGAGCAGTTCTTC. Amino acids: CASSPLGAGVHEQFF.

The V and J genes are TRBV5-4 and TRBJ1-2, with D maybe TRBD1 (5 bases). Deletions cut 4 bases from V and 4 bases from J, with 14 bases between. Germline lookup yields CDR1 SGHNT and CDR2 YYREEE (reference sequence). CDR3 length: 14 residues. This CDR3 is CASSQGAMGYGYTF. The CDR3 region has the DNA TGTGCCAGCAGCCAGGGTGCGATGGGCTATGGCTACACCTTC.

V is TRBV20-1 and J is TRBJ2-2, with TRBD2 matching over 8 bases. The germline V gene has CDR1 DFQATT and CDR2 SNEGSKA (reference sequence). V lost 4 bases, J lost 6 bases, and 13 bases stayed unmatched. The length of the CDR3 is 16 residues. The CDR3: CSANEAGTSVAGELFF. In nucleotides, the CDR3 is TGCAGTGCTAATGAAGCCGGGACTAGTGTCGCCGGGGAGCTGTTTTTT.

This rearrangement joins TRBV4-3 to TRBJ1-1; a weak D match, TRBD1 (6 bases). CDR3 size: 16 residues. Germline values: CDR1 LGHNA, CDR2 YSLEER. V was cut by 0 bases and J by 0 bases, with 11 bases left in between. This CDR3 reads CASSQDSWTVNTEAFF. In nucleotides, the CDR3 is TGCGCCAGCAGCCAAGATTCGTGGACAGTGAACACTGAAGCTTTCTTT.

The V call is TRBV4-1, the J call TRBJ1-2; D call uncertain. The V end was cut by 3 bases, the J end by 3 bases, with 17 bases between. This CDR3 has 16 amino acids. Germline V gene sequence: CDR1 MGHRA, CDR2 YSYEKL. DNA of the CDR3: TGCGCCAGCAGCCATGGTGATACGTATGAGGACTATGGCTACACCTTC. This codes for CASSHGDTYEDYGYTF.

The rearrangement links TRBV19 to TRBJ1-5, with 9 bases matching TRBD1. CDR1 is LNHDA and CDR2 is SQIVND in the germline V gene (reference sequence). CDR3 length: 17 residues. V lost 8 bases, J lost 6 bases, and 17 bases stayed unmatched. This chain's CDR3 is CASRSGTGNIVVQPQHF. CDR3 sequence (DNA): TGTGCCAGTCGATCCGGGACAGGGAATATTGTGGTTCAGCCCCAGCATTTT.

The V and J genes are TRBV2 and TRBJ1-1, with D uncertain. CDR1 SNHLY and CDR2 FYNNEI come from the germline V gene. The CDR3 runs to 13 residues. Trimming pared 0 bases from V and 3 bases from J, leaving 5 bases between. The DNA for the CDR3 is TGTGCCAGCAGTGAAGCGATGGACACTGAAGCTTTCTTT. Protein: CASSEAMDTEAFF.

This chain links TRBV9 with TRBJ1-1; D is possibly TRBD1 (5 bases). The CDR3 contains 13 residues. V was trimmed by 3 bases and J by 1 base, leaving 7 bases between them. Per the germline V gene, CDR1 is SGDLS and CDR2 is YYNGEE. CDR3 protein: CASSGRGNTEAFF. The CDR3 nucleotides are TGTGCCAGCAGCGGGAGGGGGAACACTGAAGCTTTCTTT.

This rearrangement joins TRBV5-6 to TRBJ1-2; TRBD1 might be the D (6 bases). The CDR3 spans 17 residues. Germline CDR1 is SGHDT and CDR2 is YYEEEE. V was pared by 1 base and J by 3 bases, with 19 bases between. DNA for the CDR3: TGTGCCAGCAGCTTGAGGCGGAAGGCAGGGGAACACTATGGCTACACCTTC. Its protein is CASSLRRKAGEHYGYTF.

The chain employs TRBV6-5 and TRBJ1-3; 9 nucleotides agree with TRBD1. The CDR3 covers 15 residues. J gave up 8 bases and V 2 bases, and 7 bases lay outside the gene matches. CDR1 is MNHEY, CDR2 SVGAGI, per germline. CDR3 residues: CASSYDGTGLDTIYF. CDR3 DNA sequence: TGTGCCAGCAGTTACGACGGGACAGGGCTCGACACCATATATTTT.

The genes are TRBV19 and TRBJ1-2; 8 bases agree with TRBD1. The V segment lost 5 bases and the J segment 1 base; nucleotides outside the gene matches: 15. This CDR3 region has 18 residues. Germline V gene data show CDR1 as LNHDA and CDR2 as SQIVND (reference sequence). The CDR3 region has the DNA TGTGCCAGTAGTCTCGCTTTCTTGGACAGGGAAAATAACTATGGCTACACCTTC. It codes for CASSLAFLDRENNYGYTF.

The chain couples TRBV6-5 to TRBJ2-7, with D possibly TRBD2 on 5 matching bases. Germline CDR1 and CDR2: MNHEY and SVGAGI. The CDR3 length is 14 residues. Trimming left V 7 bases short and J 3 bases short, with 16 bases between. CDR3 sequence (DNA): TGTGCCAGCACCGCCGGACTGAATCTCTACGAGCAGTACGTC. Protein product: CASTAGLNLYEQYV.

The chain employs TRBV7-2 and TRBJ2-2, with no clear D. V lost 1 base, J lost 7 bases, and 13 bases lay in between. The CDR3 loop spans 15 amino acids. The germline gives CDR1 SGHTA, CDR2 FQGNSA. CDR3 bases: TGTGCCAGCAGCTTAGTATCTTGGGGTGACGGGGAGCTGTTTTTT. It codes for CASSLVSWGDGELFF.

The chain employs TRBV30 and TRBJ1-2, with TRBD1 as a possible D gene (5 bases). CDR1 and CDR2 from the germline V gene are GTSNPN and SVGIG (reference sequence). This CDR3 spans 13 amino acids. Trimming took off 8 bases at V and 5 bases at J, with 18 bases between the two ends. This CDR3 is CAGFSVEGYGYTF. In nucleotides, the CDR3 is TGTGCCGGTTTTTCGGTCGAGGGGTATGGCTACACCTTC.

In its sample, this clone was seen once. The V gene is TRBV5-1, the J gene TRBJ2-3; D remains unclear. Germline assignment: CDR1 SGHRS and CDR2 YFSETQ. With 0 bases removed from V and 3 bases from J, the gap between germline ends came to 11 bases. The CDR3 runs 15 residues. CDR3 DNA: TGCGCCAGCAGCTTGGCCTTTTTAGGGACAGATACGCAGTATTTT. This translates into CASSLAFLGTDTQYF. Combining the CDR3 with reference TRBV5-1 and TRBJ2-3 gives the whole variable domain KAGVTQTPRYLIKTRGQQVTLSCSPISGHRSVSWYQQTPGQGLQFLFEYFSETQRNKGNFPGRFSGRQFSNSRSEMNVSTLELGDSALYLCASSLAFLGTDTQYFGPGTRLTVL.

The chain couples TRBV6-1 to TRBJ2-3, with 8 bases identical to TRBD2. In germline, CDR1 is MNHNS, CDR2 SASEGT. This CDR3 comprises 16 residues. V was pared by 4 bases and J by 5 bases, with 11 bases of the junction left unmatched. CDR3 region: CASSAQRGPPVDTQYF. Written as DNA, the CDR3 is TGTGCCAGCAGTGCCCAGCGGGGGCCCCCGGTAGATACGCAGTATTTT.

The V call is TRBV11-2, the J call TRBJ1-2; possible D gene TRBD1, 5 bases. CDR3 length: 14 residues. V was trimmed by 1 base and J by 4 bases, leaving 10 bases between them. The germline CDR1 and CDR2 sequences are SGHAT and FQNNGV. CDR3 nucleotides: TGTGCCAGCAGCTTAGTAGGGGTACCCTATGGCTACACCTTC. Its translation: CASSLVGVPYGYTF.

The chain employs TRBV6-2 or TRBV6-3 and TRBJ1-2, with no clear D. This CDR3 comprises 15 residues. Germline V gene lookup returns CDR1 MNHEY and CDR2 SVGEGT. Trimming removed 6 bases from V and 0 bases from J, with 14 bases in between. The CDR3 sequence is CASSQDAGANYGYTF. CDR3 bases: TGTGCCAGCAGCCAGGATGCGGGAGCTAACTATGGCTACACCTTC.

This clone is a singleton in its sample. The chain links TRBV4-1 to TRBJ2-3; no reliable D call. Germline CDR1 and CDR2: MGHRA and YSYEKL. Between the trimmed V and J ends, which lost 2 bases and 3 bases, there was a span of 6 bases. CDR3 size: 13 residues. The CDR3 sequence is CASSQIPTDTQYF. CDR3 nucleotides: TGCGCCAGCAGCCAAATACCTACAGATACGCAGTATTTT.

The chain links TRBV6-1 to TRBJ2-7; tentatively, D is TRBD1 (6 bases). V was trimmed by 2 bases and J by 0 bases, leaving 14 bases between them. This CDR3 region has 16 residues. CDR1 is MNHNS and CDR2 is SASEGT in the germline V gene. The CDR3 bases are TGTGCCAGCAGTGAAAACTGGGGGCAGAGCTCCTACGAGCAGTACGTC. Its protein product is CASSENWGQSSYEQYV.

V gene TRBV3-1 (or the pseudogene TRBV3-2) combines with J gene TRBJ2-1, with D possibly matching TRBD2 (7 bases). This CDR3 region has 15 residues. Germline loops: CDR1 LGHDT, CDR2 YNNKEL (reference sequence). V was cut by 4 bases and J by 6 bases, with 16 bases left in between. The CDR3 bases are TGTGCCAGCAGCCCCCAGTGGGGGGGGGCCAATGAGCAGTTCTTC. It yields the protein CASSPQWGGANEQFF.